A single sample gave rise to the 3 T cell receptor beta chains below, sequenced in a study of response to subunit inactivated influenza vaccine (dated by TCRdb to the late 2010s). Library preparation employed RT-PCR. Data came from an Illumina HiSeq 2500. TCRdb reprocessing: public reads trimmed at Q25 with fastp, clones called with MiXCR, in-frame beta chains kept. A single entry per CDR3 protein holds the most common genes and DNA from its merged rows. This sample comprises hundreds of thousands of distinct CDR3 sequences, roughly 22% of them detected only once. The ten largest clones add up to 10% of the sample. This sample comprised PBMCs from blood, obtained approximately 22 months after vaccination. The receptors here all came from a man between 50 and 69 years old who received an inactivated influenza vaccine. Donor details come from another sample of the same person, matched by shared clones.

The CDR3 here is CASSAVMGNEKLFF. CDR3 DNA sequence: TGCGCCAGCAGCGCTGTAATGGGTAATGAAAAACTGTTTTTT. The genes are TRBV5-1 and TRBJ1-4; no definite D call. Germline loops: CDR1 SGHRS, CDR2 YFSETQ. The CDR3 extends over 14 amino acids. Between the trimmed V and J ends, which lost 4 bases and 4 bases, there was a span of 11 bases.

The chain joins TRBV7-9 to TRBJ2-3; 7 bases map to TRBD1. This CDR3 contains 16 residues. Germline V gene sequence: CDR1 SEHNR, CDR2 FQNEAQ (reference sequence). V lost 5 bases and J lost 2; bases outside the gene matches: 10. CDR3 residues: CASSHPGQTYTDTQYF. The DNA for the CDR3 is TGTGCCAGCAGCCATCCGGGACAGACATACACAGATACGCAGTATTTT.

The V call is TRBV6-2 or TRBV6-3, the J call TRBJ2-5; perhaps D is TRBD1 or TRBD2 (6 bases each). The CDR3 is made up of 14 amino acids. From germline, CDR1 is MNHEY and CDR2 SVGEGT. Trimming took off 0 bases at V and 7 bases at J, with 12 bases between the two ends. The CDR3, as DNA: TGTGCCAGCAGTTACTCGGGGGGCTCCGGGACCCAGTACTTC. Amino acids: CASSYSGGSGTQYF.